What follows are 27 T cell receptor beta chains derived from one specimen sequenced in a study of CD8 T cell repertoires and HIV-1 epitope variants. The data were produced by immunoSEQ multiplex PCR, yet TCRdb's version contains in-frame clones alone and is incomplete. The sample lists more than 85,000 clones; roughly four fifths were seen once. The sample taken for sequencing was uncultured baseline CD8+ T cells from peripheral blood mononuclear cells (PBMCs). The receptors originated from a male donor with HIV.

The V and J genes are TRBV18 and TRBJ2-5; 7 bases are a match to TRBD2. CDR3 size: 14 residues. CDR1 and CDR2 (germline): KGHSH, LQKENI. Trimming cost V 1 base and J 2 bases; bases outside gene matches: 1. The CDR3 loop reads CASSPRGGQETQYF. The DNA for the CDR3 is TGTGCCAGCTCACCACGGGGGGGGCAAGAGACCCAGTACTTC. Using reference TRBV18 and TRBJ2-5 for the parts outside the CDR3, the full variable domain is NAGVMQNPRHLVRRRGQEARLRCSPMKGHSHVYWYRQLPEEGLKFMVYLQKENIIDESGMPKERFSAEFPKEGPSILRIQQVVRGDSAAYFCASSPRGGQETQYFGPGTRLLVL.

This chain uses TRBV25-1 with TRBJ2-3; 11 bases line up with TRBD2. Germline trimming cut 5 bases from V and 0 bases from J; bases unmatched to any gene: 10. The V gene's germline CDR1 is MGHDK and CDR2 SYGVNS. This CDR3 has 18 amino acids. The CDR3 nucleotides are TGTGCCAGCAGTTTTCCCGGACTAGCGGGCTCTAGCACAGATACGCAGTATTTT. Its translation: CASSFPGLAGSSTDTQYF.

This chain joins TRBV7-2 and TRBJ2-7; D is undetermined. CDR3 length: 16 amino acids. From germline, CDR1 is SGHTA and CDR2 FQGNSA. V lost 7 bases, J lost 4 bases, and 23 bases lay in between. CDR3 amino acids: CASTLSLGIGLYEQYF. CDR3 DNA sequence: TGTGCCAGCACCCTATCGCTGGGGATAGGTTTGTACGAGCAGTACTTC.

This clone came up a few times. V is TRBV7-8 and J is TRBJ1-4, with D possibly TRBD1 on 5 matching bases. Germline V gene data show CDR1 as SGHVS and CDR2 as FQNEAQ. This CDR3 is 17 amino acids long. Trimming stripped 2 bases from V and 6 bases from J, with 19 bases between. CDR3 amino acids: CASSLRVPQEFYEKLFF. CDR3 sequence (DNA): TGTGCCAGCAGCTTACGGGTACCACAGGAATTCTATGAAAAACTGTTTTTT.

This clone came up a few times. The chain employs TRBV9 and TRBJ2-3; 10 bases map to TRBD2. This CDR3 comprises 14 residues. Trimming removed 3 bases from V and 4 bases from J; junction bases left unmatched: 2. Germline V gene lookup returns CDR1 SGDLS and CDR2 YYNGEE. The CDR3 coding sequence is TGTGCCAGCAGCGACCTAGCGGGAGCAGATACGCAGTATTTT. Amino acid sequence: CASSDLAGADTQYF.

This chain connects TRBV28 to TRBJ1-3; D not resolved. In germline, CDR1 is MDHEN, CDR2 SYDVKM. Trimming stripped 3 bases from V and 4 bases from J, with 10 bases between. This CDR3 region has 14 residues. This CDR3 is CASSFGLAGNTIYF. CDR3 DNA: TGTGCCAGCAGTTTTGGGTTAGCCGGAAACACCATATATTTT. Full variable domain (remainder filled in from reference TRBV28 and TRBJ1-3): DVKVTQSSRYLVKRTGEKVFLECVQDMDHENMFWYRQDPGLGLRLIYFSYDVKMKEKGDIPEGYSVSREKKERFSLILESASTNQTSMYLCASSFGLAGNTIYFGEGSWLTVV.

The rearrangement joins TRBV28 to TRBJ2-5; 7 bases line up with TRBD2. The CDR3 totals 17 residues. Germline trimming cut 3 bases from V and 0 bases from J; bases unmatched to any gene: 10. Germline V CDR1 and CDR2: MDHEN, SYDVKM. The chain's CDR3 is CASSFPQAGRNQETQYF. Here the CDR3 DNA reads TGTGCCAGCAGTTTCCCGCAAGCGGGGAGGAACCAAGAGACCCAGTACTTC.

The chain is built from TRBV28 and TRBJ1-1; 7 bases line up with TRBD1. V dropped 3 bases and J dropped 6; count of bases not matched to a gene: 4. The CDR3 length is 13 residues. The germline V gene has CDR1 MDHEN and CDR2 SYDVKM. The CDR3 DNA reads TGTGCCAGCAGTTTGAGGGGGCGGTCTGAAGCTTTCTTT. This encodes CASSLRGRSEAFF.

The chain employs TRBV29-1 and TRBJ2-2; the D gene is possibly TRBD1 (5 bases). V lost 1 base, J lost 11 bases, and 11 bases lay in between. The CDR3 has 12 amino acids. Germline-derived CDR1 and CDR2 are SQVTM and ANQGSEA. The CDR3 coding sequence is TGCAGCGTTGAAGGGGGTAGGGGTGAGCTGTTTTTT. Its protein product is CSVEGGRGELFF.

This clone showed up just once. The chain uses TRBV28 and TRBJ2-7; 8 bases match TRBD2. V was clipped by 10 bases and J by 2 bases; unmatched bases: 7. The germline CDR1 and CDR2 sequences are MDHEN and SYDVKM. The CDR3 runs 13 residues. For the CDR3, the DNA is TGTGCCACCCGCTTTAGCGGGACCTACGAGCAGTACTTC. Its translation: CATRFSGTYEQYF.

The CDR3 protein is CASSLGQELNQPQHF. The CDR3 nucleotides are TGTGCCAGCAGCCTTGGACAGGAGCTCAATCAGCCCCAGCATTTT. The V and J genes are TRBV7-9 and TRBJ1-5; 7 nucleotides align to TRBD1. This CDR3 region has 15 residues. The J segment lost 3 bases and the V segment lost 5 bases, leaving 7 bases of the junction unmatched. The germline V gene encodes CDR1 SEHNR and CDR2 FQNEAQ (reference sequence). Filled out from reference TRBV7-9 and TRBJ1-5, the complete variable domain reads DTGVSQNPRHKITKRGQNVTFRCDPISEHNRLYWYRQTLGQGPEFLTYFQNEAQLEKSRLLSDRFSAERPKGSFSTLEIQRTEQGDSAMYLCASSLGQELNQPQHFGDGTRLSIL.

CDR3 protein: CASSLVGPGANVLTF. The CDR3 DNA reads TGTGCCAGCAGCTTGGTGGGGCCTGGGGCCAACGTCCTGACTTTC. The chain links TRBV5-4 to TRBJ2-6, with D perhaps TRBD1 (5 bases). Germline assignment: CDR1 SGHNT and CDR2 YYREEE (reference sequence). This CDR3 is 15 amino acids long. Trimming stripped 0 bases from V and 2 bases from J, with 6 bases between.

As regards this clone: A read error is possible here, since a much larger clone lies one base away. The identical CDR3 is also encoded by other nucleotide sequences in the sample. The chain employs TRBV18 and TRBJ2-5, with D uncertain. The CDR3 runs to 14 residues. V was shortened by 2 bases and J by 1 base, with 8 bases between the two germline ends. Germline V gives CDR1 KGHSH, CDR2 LQKENI. The CDR3 DNA reads TGTGCCAGCTCACCAGGGCTTTCCCAAGAGACCCAGTACTTC. Translating it yields CASSPGLSQETQYF. The whole variable domain, filled in from reference TRBV18 and TRBJ2-5, reads NAGVMQNPRHLVRRRGQEARLRCSPMKGHSHVYWYRQLPEEGLKFMVYLQKENIIDESGMPKERFSAEFPKEGPSILRIQQVVRGDSAAYFCASSPGLSQETQYFGPGTRLLVL.

This chain connects TRBV28 to TRBJ1-5, with 11 bases identical to TRBD1. CDR1 and CDR2 from the germline V gene are MDHEN and SYDVKM. This CDR3 has 17 residues. The V gene end was trimmed by 2 bases and the J gene end by 5 bases; junction bases not matched to a gene: 8. In nucleotides, the CDR3 is TGTGCCAGCAGTTTACCCCCCGGGACAGGGGGGCATCAGCCCCAGCATTTT. Its translation: CASSLPPGTGGHQPQHF.

The rearrangement joins TRBV6-5 to TRBJ2-7; D call uncertain. This CDR3 comprises 14 residues. The germline V and J ends were trimmed by 2 bases and 6 bases, with 14 bases remaining between them. The germline gives CDR1 MNHEY, CDR2 SVGAGI. The CDR3 DNA reads TGTGCCAGCAGTTACGGAACCGCCCCGATCGAGCAGTACTTC. Residues: CASSYGTAPIEQYF.

This chain uses TRBV6-1 with TRBJ1-3; TRBD1 is a possible D gene (6 bases). CDR1 is MNHNS and CDR2 is SASEGT in the germline V gene. The CDR3 runs 15 residues. Deletions cut 3 bases from V and 4 bases from J, with 13 bases between. CDR3: CASSDITGFGNTIYF. CDR3 nucleotides: TGTGCCAGCAGTGATATTACAGGGTTCGGAAACACCATATATTTT.

The gene calls are TRBV28 and TRBJ2-2, with TRBD2 matching 7 bases. The CDR3 length is 17 residues. Germline CDR1 reads MDHEN; CDR2 reads SYDVKM. The V gene end was trimmed by 5 bases and the J gene end by 3 bases; junction bases not matched to a gene: 12. In nucleotides, the CDR3 is TGTGCCAGCAGTCCGACCCGGGGAGGGAGCTACACCGGGGAGCTGTTTTTT. The encoded protein is CASSPTRGGSYTGELFF.

This clone has ten or more counts. The rearrangement joins TRBV30 to TRBJ1-1, with D possibly matching TRBD1 (6 bases). CDR3 size: 12 residues. Looked up from germline, CDR1 is GTSNPN and CDR2 is SVGIG (reference sequence). The V gene lost 1 base and the J gene lost 4 bases, with 7 bases spanning the gap. CDR3 bases: TGTGCCTGGAGTGGAGGGGGCACTGAAGCTTTCTTT. This sequence encodes CAWSGGGTEAFF. The full variable domain, rest sourced from reference TRBV30 and TRBJ1-1, is SQTIHQWPATLVQPVGSPLSLECTVEGTSNPNLYWYRQAAGRGLQLLFYSVGIGQISSEVPQNLSASRPQDRQFILSSKKLLLSDSGFYLCAWSGGGTEAFFGQGTRLTVV.

This clone was observed once. This chain links TRBV5-4 with TRBJ1-2, with TRBD1 matching over 9 bases. The CDR3 has 17 amino acids. Per the germline V gene, CDR1 is SGHNT and CDR2 is YYREEE (reference sequence). V trimming: 2 bases; J trimming: 0 bases; junction bases outside the gene matches: 8. This CDR3 is CASSFTGGSWTNYGYTF. CDR3 sequence (DNA): TGTGCCAGCAGCTTTACAGGGGGCTCTTGGACTAACTATGGCTACACCTTC. Using reference TRBV5-4 and TRBJ1-2 for the parts outside the CDR3, the full variable domain is ETGVTQSPTHLIKTRGQQVTLRCSSQSGHNTVSWYQQALGQGPQFIFQYYREEENGRGNFPPRFSGLQFPNYSSELNVNALELDDSALYLCASSFTGGSWTNYGYTFGSGTRLTVV.

The chain joins TRBV7-9 to TRBJ2-1; possibly TRBD1 for D (6 bases). The V end lost 5 bases, the J end lost 4 bases, and 15 bases lay between the germline ends. Per the germline V gene, CDR1 is SEHNR and CDR2 is FQNEAQ (reference sequence). The CDR3 spans 15 residues. This CDR3 reads CASSLGQIDYNEQFF. CDR3 nucleotide sequence: TGTGCCAGCAGCCTAGGACAGATAGATTACAATGAGCAGTTCTTC. Variable domain in full (rest from reference TRBV7-9 and TRBJ2-1): DTGVSQNPRHKITKRGQNVTFRCDPISEHNRLYWYRQTLGQGPEFLTYFQNEAQLEKSRLLSDRFSAERPKGSFSTLEIQRTEQGDSAMYLCASSLGQIDYNEQFFGPGTRLTVL.

This clone was recorded a few times. This chain uses TRBV10-1 with TRBJ1-5; D gene uncertain. The CDR3 is 12 amino acids. CDR1 and CDR2 from the germline V gene are WNHNN and SYGVQD (reference sequence). Trimming cost V 3 bases and J 6 bases, with 6 bases left between them. CDR3 amino acids: CASSDLGQPQHF. DNA of the CDR3: TGCGCCAGCAGTGATCTGGGTCAGCCCCAGCATTTT.

This clone came up once. J is TRBJ1-1 and V is TRBV5-6; TRBD1 agrees at 8 bases. J gave up 6 bases and V 2 bases, and 3 bases lay outside the gene matches. Germline V lookup: CDR1 SGHDT, CDR2 YYEEEE. This CDR3 is 13 amino acids long. The CDR3, as DNA: TGTGCCAGCAGCTTACAGGGGGGAGCTGAAGCTTTCTTT. Translating gives CASSLQGGAEAFF.

This clone was seen only a few times. The V gene is TRBV7-2, the J gene TRBJ2-7; the match to TRBD2 covers 15 bases. V dropped 5 bases and J dropped 5; count of bases not matched to a gene: 10. The V gene's germline CDR1 is SGHTA and CDR2 FQGNSA. The CDR3 is made up of 17 amino acids. In DNA form, the CDR3 reads TGTGCCAGCAGCCCCCGGACTAGCGGGGGGGGGCTACACGAGCAGTACTTC. It translates to CASSPRTSGGGLHEQYF.

V and J are TRBV19 and TRBJ1-1, with D unclear. The CDR3 totals 13 residues. The germline V and J ends were trimmed by 1 base and 4 bases, with 7 bases remaining between them. Germline V gene sequence: CDR1 LNHDA, CDR2 SQIVND (reference sequence). DNA for the CDR3: TGTGCCAGTAGTATAGTGAAGACCACTGAAGCTTTCTTT. Translating gives CASSIVKTTEAFF.

This chain uses TRBV5-1 with TRBJ2-1; D perhaps matches TRBD1 (5 bases). Between the trimmed V and J ends, which lost 0 bases and 4 bases, there was a span of 11 bases. Germline loops: CDR1 SGHRS, CDR2 YFSETQ. The CDR3 runs 15 residues. The CDR3 here is CASSLDGRDYNEQFF. The CDR3 DNA follows: TGCGCCAGCAGCTTGGATGGCAGGGATTACAATGAGCAGTTCTTC.

The chain uses TRBV15 and TRBJ2-7; the D is unclear. V was pared by 0 bases and J by 2 bases, with 8 bases between. Germline V gene data show CDR1 as LNHNV and CDR2 as YYDKDF (reference sequence). This CDR3 spans 14 amino acids. This CDR3 reads CATSRETGTYEQYF. CDR3 coding DNA: TGTGCCACCAGCAGAGAGACTGGGACCTACGAGCAGTACTTC.

The chain joins TRBV28 to TRBJ1-3; no clear D. Germline CDR1 and CDR2: MDHEN and SYDVKM. The length of the CDR3 is 16 residues. The germline V and J ends were trimmed by 4 bases and 7 bases, with 20 bases remaining between them. The CDR3 region is CASSYYGVSSGNTIYF. Written as DNA, the CDR3 is TGTGCCAGCAGTTATTATGGCGTTTCCAGTGGGAACACCATATATTTT.